This TCR beta chain was sequenced during a study of blood T cells in healthy people across ages. The CDR3 spans 15 residues. Between the trimmed V and J ends, which lost 3 bases and 8 bases, there was a span of 17 bases. Germline V gene data show CDR1 as SGHAT and CDR2 as FQDESV (reference sequence). Through a sample-barcoded 5' primer and a J-beta primer mix, a second PCR was run for roughly 6 to 11 cycles. TCRdb re-derived calls from the 5' RACE reads in MiXCR, one entry per CDR3 protein. Among over 1,500,000 distinct CDR3 sequences listed, 49% were seen once. This TCR derives from a woman in her thirties or forties in good health. The chain links TRBV11-1 to TRBJ2-1; D possibly matches TRBD1 or TRBD2 (5 bases each). Sequencing used blood. CDR3 sequence reads: CASSLAGTREDEQFF. The CDR3 DNA sequence: TGTGCCAGCAGCTTGGCCGGGACCCGAGAGGATGAGCAGTTCTTC. Using reference TRBV11-1 and TRBJ2-1 for the parts outside the CDR3, the full variable domain is EAEVAQSPRYKITEKSQAVAFWCDPISGHATLYWYRQILGQGPELLVQFQDESVVDDSQLPKDRFSAERLKGVDSTLKIQPAELGDSAMYLCASSLAGTREDEQFFGPGTRLTVL.